The 25 T cell receptor beta chains in this list originate from one sample, sequenced in a study of regulatory T cells in long-lasting Graves disease. Sequencing libraries for TCR beta were prepared with iRepertoire HTBI primers and Arm-PCR of CDR3 regions. TCRdb used MiXCR to reprocess the multiplex PCR reads, holding one entry per CDR3 protein. The table includes about 560,000 distinct CDR3 sequences, roughly 16% detected once. The time point is: newly diagnosed GD, antithyroid drugs for less than 3 months. Isolated PBMC RNA provided the starting material for the TCR library. These data were also reused for a study on T cells in Graves' hyperthyroidism and ophthalmopathy.

The input for sequencing was peripheral blood mononuclear cells (PBMCs), taken at new diagnosis, from a patient treated with antithyroid drugs. These receptors all stem from a man between 18 and 35 years old with Graves disease.

This clonotype has more than one count but fewer than ten. The rearrangement links TRBV20-1 to TRBJ2-5; D is possibly TRBD2 (7 bases). Germline-derived CDR1 and CDR2 are DFQATT and SNEGSKA (reference sequence). CDR3 length equals 14 residues. With 0 bases removed from V and 1 base from J, the gap between germline ends came to 9 bases. DNA for the CDR3: TGCAGTGCTAGAGATGGGGGGGCCCAAGAGACCCAGTACTTC. It is translated as CSARDGGAQETQYF.

The rearrangement uses TRBV5-1 and TRBJ2-5, with D possibly TRBD1 on 6 matching bases. Per the germline V gene, CDR1 is SGHRS and CDR2 is YFSETQ. Trimming cost V 4 bases and J 2 bases, with 15 bases left between them. CDR3 length: 15 residues. The CDR3 bases are TGCGCCAGCAGCCCCCTAGGCGACAGGCAAGAGACCCAGTACTTC. It encodes CASSPLGDRQETQYF.

The chain couples TRBV4-1 to TRBJ2-3; D not resolved. V was pared by 0 bases and J by 2 bases, with 9 bases between. The CDR3 is made up of 15 amino acids. Germline V gene sequence: CDR1 MGHRA, CDR2 YSYEKL. The CDR3 reads CASSQELGATDTQYF. CDR3 coding DNA: TGCGCCAGCAGCCAAGAGCTAGGAGCCACAGATACGCAGTATTTT.

This clonotype was observed at least ten times. The chain joins TRBV20-1 to TRBJ2-3, with 9 nucleotides matching TRBD2. Germline CDR1 is DFQATT and CDR2 is SNEGSKA (reference sequence). V was pared by 6 bases and J by 4 bases, with 14 bases of the junction left unmatched. This CDR3 contains 16 residues. CDR3: CSAINPLTSGSDTQYF. The CDR3 DNA reads TGCAGTGCCATCAACCCCCTTACTAGCGGGTCAGATACGCAGTATTTT.

This clonotype was counted at least ten times. V usage is TRBV12-5 and J usage is TRBJ1-5, with D possibly being TRBD1 (6 bases). The V and J ends lost 2 bases and 9 bases respectively, with 23 bases between them. Germline V gives CDR1 LGHNT, CDR2 FRNRAP. The CDR3 is made up of 17 amino acids. In DNA, the CDR3 is TGTGCTAGTGGTTTGTATTCGGCAGGGGTAGGAGAGGGGCCCCAGCATTTT. This sequence encodes CASGLYSAGVGEGPQHF. The variable domain in full, with the rest retrieved from reference TRBV12-5 and TRBJ1-5, is DARVTQTPRHKVTEMGQEVTMRCQPILGHNTVFWYRQTMMQGLELLAYFRNRAPLDDSGMPKDRFSAEMPDATLATLKIQPSEPRDSAVYFCASGLYSAGVGEGPQHFGDGTRLSIL.

In its sample, this clonotype was seen many times. The genes are TRBV28 and TRBJ2-1, with a possible D match to TRBD2 (5 bases). The germline V gene has CDR1 MDHEN and CDR2 SYDVKM. The CDR3 contains 15 residues. V lost 3 bases to trimming and J lost 6 bases, with 15 bases between them. The CDR3 sequence: CASSFMKVAGNEQFF. For the CDR3, the DNA is TGTGCCAGCAGTTTTATGAAGGTTGCGGGCAATGAGCAGTTCTTC.

This clonotype was counted between two and nine times. The chain has TRBV27 and TRBJ2-7; 10 bases fit TRBD1. There are 15 residues in the CDR3. The germline V gene has CDR1 MNHEY and CDR2 SMNVEV (reference sequence). The ends lost 10 bases at V and 3 bases at J; junction bases unmatched: 12. The DNA of the CDR3 is TGTGCCACCACCGGAAGGACAGGGGGTTTCTACGAGCAGTACTTC. Translated, it gives CATTGRTGGFYEQYF.

The table lists this clonotype with many counts. The V gene is TRBV12-3 or TRBV12-4, the J gene TRBJ2-3; D is possibly TRBD1 or TRBD2 (5 bases each). V shed 6 bases and J shed 4 bases, with 11 bases lying between them. This CDR3 contains 13 residues. The CDR3 region is CASSLRGADTQYF. In DNA, the CDR3 is TGTGCCAGCAGCTTGAGGGGCGCAGATACGCAGTATTTT.

Comment on this clonotype: Given a much more abundant clone one base away, this may be a read error. J is TRBJ1-2 and V is TRBV30; possibly TRBD1 for D (6 bases). CDR3 length: 12 residues. V was clipped by 5 bases and J by 8 bases, with 15 bases between them. Germline loops: CDR1 GTSNPN, CDR2 SVGIG (reference sequence). The CDR3 protein is CAWGEGGRGYTF. The CDR3 DNA follows: TGTGCCTGGGGTGAAGGGGGAAGGGGCTACACCTTC.

This clonotype was seen many times. The chain couples TRBV27 to TRBJ2-7; 7 positions agree with TRBD2. CDR3 length equals 18 residues. Trimming removed 5 bases from V and 6 bases from J; junction bases left unmatched: 22. CDR1 MNHEY and CDR2 SMNVEV come from the germline V gene (reference sequence). The CDR3 spells CASSLLVIGRAGFSEQYF. CDR3 nucleotide sequence: TGTGCCAGCAGTCTTTTGGTAATAGGGAGGGCAGGATTTAGCGAGCAGTACTTC.

This clonotype was counted ten times or more. The chain links TRBV11-2 to TRBJ2-2; D unclear. Trimming shortened V by 0 bases and J by 7 bases, and 6 bases separated the two germline ends. CDR3 length: 13 residues. Germline CDR1 SGHAT, CDR2 FQNNGV. The DNA for the CDR3 is TGTGCCAGCAGCTTAGAAGCGAGCGGGGAGCTGTTTTTT. It codes for CASSLEASGELFF.

The rearrangement joins TRBV24-1 to TRBJ2-2; D perhaps matches TRBD1 (5 bases). Germline assignment: CDR1 KGHDR and CDR2 SFDVKD. Trimming cost V 1 base and J 3 bases, with 8 bases left between them. The CDR3 contains 15 residues. CDR3: CATSDLGDDTGELFF. The CDR3 bases are TGTGCCACCAGTGATTTAGGGGATGACACCGGGGAGCTGTTTTTT.

This clonotype was seen many times. An end of the junction does not agree with germline; a read error may underlie this. The chain has TRBV2 and TRBJ2-1; 15 bases are shared with TRBD2. Per germline, CDR1 SNHLY and CDR2 FYNNEI. This CDR3 has 21 amino acids. CDR3 residues: CASSEAGAGLAGGGAYNEQFF. As DNA, the CDR3 is TGTGCCAGCAGCGAAGCGGGGGCGGGACTAGCGGGAGGAGGGGCCTACAATGAGCAGTTCTTC.

V usage is TRBV4-1 and J usage is TRBJ2-2, with 10 bases identical to TRBD2. CDR1 is MGHRA and CDR2 is YSYEKL in the germline V gene. This CDR3 region has 17 residues. The V gene end was trimmed by 1 base and the J gene end by 5 bases; junction bases not matched to a gene: 7. Written as DNA, the CDR3 is TGCGCCAGCAGCCAAGTTCTAGCGGGAGTGTTAACCGGGGAGCTGTTTTTT. It yields the protein CASSQVLAGVLTGELFF.

This chain uses TRBV11-2 with TRBJ1-1; no reliable D call. The CDR3 is made up of 14 amino acids. The germline CDR1 and CDR2 sequences are SGHAT and FQNNGV. Trimming took off 0 bases at V and 1 base at J, with 6 bases between the two ends. The CDR3 coding sequence is TGTGCCAGCAGCTTAGATTGGGGGAACACTGAAGCTTTCTTT. Its protein is CASSLDWGNTEAFF. Full variable domain (missing parts from reference TRBV11-2 and TRBJ1-1): EAGVAQSPRYKIIEKRQSVAFWCNPISGHATLYWYQQILGQGPKLLIQFQNNGVVDDSQLPKDRFSAERLKGVDSTLKIQPAKLEDSAVYLCASSLDWGNTEAFFGQGTRLTVV.

Details on this clonotype: Just one base apart from a much larger clone, this may be a read error. This chain connects TRBV7-8 to TRBJ1-1; TRBD1 matches at 9 bases. The trim removed 5 bases at V and 10 bases at J, leaving 14 bases unmatched. This CDR3 contains 15 residues. Germline CDR1 is SGHVS and CDR2 is FQNEAQ. In DNA form, the CDR3 reads TGTGCCAGCAGCCCAGGATCCACAGGGGGCGCCGTAGCTTTCTTT. Translating it yields CASSPGSTGGAVAFF.

The chain is built from TRBV19 and TRBJ2-3; 11 bases line up with TRBD1. The CDR3 sequence is 16 residues long. Germline assignment: CDR1 LNHDA and CDR2 SQIVND (reference sequence). V trimming: 5 bases; J trimming: 2 bases; junction bases outside the gene matches: 6. CDR3 loop: CASSQWTGGSTDTQYF. Written as DNA, the CDR3 is TGTGCCAGTAGTCAGTGGACAGGGGGCTCCACAGATACGCAGTATTTT.

Many counts were recorded for this clonotype. V and J are TRBV20-1 and TRBJ2-3; possible D gene TRBD1, 6 bases. This CDR3 has 14 residues. V was shortened by 2 bases and J by 3 bases, with 12 bases between the two germline ends. In germline, CDR1 is DFQATT, CDR2 SNEGSKA (reference sequence). Here the CDR3 DNA reads TGCAGTGCTAGATGGCAGGGGAAGACAGATACGCAGTATTTT. This codes for CSARWQGKTDTQYF.

This clonotype appeared many times. V and J are TRBV28 and TRBJ2-2; no reliable D call. Germline V gene data show CDR1 as MDHEN and CDR2 as SYDVKM. V dropped 11 bases and J dropped 7 bases, with 5 bases sitting between them. This CDR3 spans 9 amino acids. The CDR3 region is CARGGELFF. Written as DNA, the CDR3 is TGTGCCCGTGGCGGGGAGCTGTTTTTT.

This clonotype was recorded many times. As DNA, the CDR3 is TGTGCCTGGTCAGGGGGATACGAGCAGTACTTC. This translates into CAWSGGYEQYF. The chain is built from TRBV30 and TRBJ2-7, with 7 bases aligning to TRBD1. The CDR3 runs 11 residues. Germline lookup yields CDR1 GTSNPN and CDR2 SVGIG (reference sequence). Trimming removed 5 bases from V and 4 bases from J; junction bases left unmatched: 2.

This clonotype was seen at least ten times. The V gene is TRBV7-9, the J gene TRBJ2-1, with 12 bases identical to TRBD1. The CDR3 is made up of 21 amino acids. Unmatched junction bases numbered 26, after V lost 5 bases and J lost 9 bases. Germline V lookup: CDR1 SEHNR, CDR2 FQNEAQ (reference sequence). Here the CDR3 reads CASSLSGDRGLPSLQSIEQFF. CDR3 DNA sequence: TGTGCCAGCAGCCTAAGCGGGGACAGGGGGCTTCCCTCCTTACAGAGTATTGAGCAGTTCTTC. Full variable domain (missing parts from reference TRBV7-9 and TRBJ2-1): DTGVSQNPRHKITKRGQNVTFRCDPISEHNRLYWYRQTLGQGPEFLTYFQNEAQLEKSRLLSDRFSAERPKGSFSTLEIQRTEQGDSAMYLCASSLSGDRGLPSLQSIEQFFGPGTRLTVL.

V and J are TRBV28 and TRBJ1-2; D gene unclear. V was pared by 4 bases and J by 7 bases, with 10 bases between. The CDR3 runs to 12 residues. Per the germline V gene, CDR1 is MDHEN and CDR2 is SYDVKM. The CDR3 loop reads CASSSGMSGYTF. CDR3 nucleotides: TGTGCCAGCAGTTCCGGGATGAGTGGCTACACCTTC.

This clonotype was seen many times. The chain carries TRBV7-2 and TRBJ2-7, with 7 nucleotides matching TRBD2. After removal of 3 bases from V and 6 bases from J, the junction contained 11 bases not matched to a gene. Germline V lookup: CDR1 SGHTA, CDR2 FQGNSA. The CDR3 runs to 15 residues. Here the CDR3 reads CASSLGAGFRGEQYF. In DNA form, the CDR3 reads TGTGCCAGCAGCTTGGGAGCGGGGTTCCGAGGCGAGCAGTACTTC.

This clonotype was counted only a few times. The chain uses TRBV3-1 and TRBJ2-1; 9 bases agree with TRBD2. The CDR3 length is 16 residues. Germline V gives CDR1 LGHDT, CDR2 YNNKEL (reference sequence). The junction had 8 bases not matched to a gene; V was cut back by 0 bases and J by 8 bases. CDR3 protein: CASSQDLLAGRYEQFF. CDR3 sequence (DNA): TGTGCCAGCAGCCAAGATCTCCTAGCGGGAAGGTATGAGCAGTTCTTC.

About this clonotype: This clone may be a read error of a much larger clone one base away. This chain links TRBV12-3 or TRBV12-4 with TRBJ2-6; 7 bases line up with TRBD2. The CDR3 sequence is 15 residues long. CDR3 sequence (DNA): TGTGCCAGCAGTTACCGGGTGGGGGGGGGCAACGTCCTGACTTTC. Protein: CASSYRVGGGNVLTF.